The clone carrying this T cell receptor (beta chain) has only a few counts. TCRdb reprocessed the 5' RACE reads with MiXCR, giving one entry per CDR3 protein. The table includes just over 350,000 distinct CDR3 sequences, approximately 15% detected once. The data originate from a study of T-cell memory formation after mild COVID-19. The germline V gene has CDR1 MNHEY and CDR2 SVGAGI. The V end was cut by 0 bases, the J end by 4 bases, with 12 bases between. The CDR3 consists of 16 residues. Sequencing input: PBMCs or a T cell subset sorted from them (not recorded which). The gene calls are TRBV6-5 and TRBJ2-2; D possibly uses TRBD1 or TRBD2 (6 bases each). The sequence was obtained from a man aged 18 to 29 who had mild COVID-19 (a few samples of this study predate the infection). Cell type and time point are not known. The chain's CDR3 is CASSYSNRGPTGELFF. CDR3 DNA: TGTGCCAGCAGTTACTCAAATCGGGGGCCCACCGGGGAGCTGTTTTTT.